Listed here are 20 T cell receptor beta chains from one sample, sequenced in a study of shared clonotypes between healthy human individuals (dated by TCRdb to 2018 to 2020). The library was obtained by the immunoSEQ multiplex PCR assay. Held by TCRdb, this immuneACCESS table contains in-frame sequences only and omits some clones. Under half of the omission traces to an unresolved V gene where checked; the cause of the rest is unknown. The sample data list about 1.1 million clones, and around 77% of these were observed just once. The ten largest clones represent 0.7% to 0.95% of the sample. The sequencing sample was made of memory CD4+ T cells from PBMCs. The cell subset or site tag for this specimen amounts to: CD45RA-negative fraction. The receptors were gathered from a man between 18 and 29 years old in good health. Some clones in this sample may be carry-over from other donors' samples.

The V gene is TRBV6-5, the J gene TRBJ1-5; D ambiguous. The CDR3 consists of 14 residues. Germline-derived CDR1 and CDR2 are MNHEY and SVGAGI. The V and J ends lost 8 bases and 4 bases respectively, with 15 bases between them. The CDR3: CASGRTSGNQPQHF. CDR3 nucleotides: TGTGCCAGCGGACGGACGAGTGGTAATCAGCCCCAGCATTTT.

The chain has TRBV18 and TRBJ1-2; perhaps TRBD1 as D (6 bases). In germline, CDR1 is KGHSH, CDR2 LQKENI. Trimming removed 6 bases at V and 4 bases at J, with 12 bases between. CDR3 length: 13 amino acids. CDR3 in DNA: TGTGCCAGCTCCCCTAAGGACAGCTATGGCTACACCTTC. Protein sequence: CASSPKDSYGYTF.

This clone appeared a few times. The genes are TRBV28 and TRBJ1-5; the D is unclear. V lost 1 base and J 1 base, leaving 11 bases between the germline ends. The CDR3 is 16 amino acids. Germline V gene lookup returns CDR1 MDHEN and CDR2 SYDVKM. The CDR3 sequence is CASSLYGPKSNQPQHF. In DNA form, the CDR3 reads TGTGCCAGCAGTTTATACGGGCCAAAAAGCAATCAGCCCCAGCATTTT.

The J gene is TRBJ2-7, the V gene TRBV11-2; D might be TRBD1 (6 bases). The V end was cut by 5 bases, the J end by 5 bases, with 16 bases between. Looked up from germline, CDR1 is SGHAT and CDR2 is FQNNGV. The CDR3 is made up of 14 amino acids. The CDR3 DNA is TGTGCCAGCAGCCCGATCACAGGGAGAAACGAGCAGTACTTC. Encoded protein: CASSPITGRNEQYF.

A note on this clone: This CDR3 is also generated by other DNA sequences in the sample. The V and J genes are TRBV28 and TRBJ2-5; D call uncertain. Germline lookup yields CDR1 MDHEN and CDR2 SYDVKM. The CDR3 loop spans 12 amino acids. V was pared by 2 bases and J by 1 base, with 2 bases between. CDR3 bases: TGTGCCAGCAGTTTACTCCAAGAGACCCAGTACTTC. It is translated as CASSLLQETQYF. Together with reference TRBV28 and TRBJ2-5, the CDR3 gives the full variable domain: DVKVTQSSRYLVKRTGEKVFLECVQDMDHENMFWYRQDPGLGLRLIYFSYDVKMKEKGDIPEGYSVSREKKERFSLILESASTNQTSMYLCASSLLQETQYFGPGTRLLVL.

CDR3: CASSFVGSTGELFF. The CDR3, as DNA: TGTGCCAGCAGCTTCGTAGGGTCAACCGGGGAGCTGTTTTTT. V usage is TRBV7-2 and J usage is TRBJ2-2; D unresolved. V was clipped by 3 bases and J by 5 bases, with 10 bases between them. Germline V lookup: CDR1 SGHTA, CDR2 FQGNSA. The CDR3 totals 14 residues.

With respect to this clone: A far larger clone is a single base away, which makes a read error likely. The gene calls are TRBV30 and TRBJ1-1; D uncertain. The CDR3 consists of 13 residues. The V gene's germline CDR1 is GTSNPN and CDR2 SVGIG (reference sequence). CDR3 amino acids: CAWSRQVNTEALF. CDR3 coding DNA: TGTGCCTGGAGTAGACAAGTGAACACTGAAGCTCTCTTT.

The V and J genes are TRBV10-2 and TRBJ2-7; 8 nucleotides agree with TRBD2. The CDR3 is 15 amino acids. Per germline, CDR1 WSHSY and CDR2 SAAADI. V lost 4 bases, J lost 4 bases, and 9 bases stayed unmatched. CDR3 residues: CASSVVAGGGYEQYF. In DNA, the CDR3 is TGCGCCAGCAGTGTCGTGGCGGGGGGAGGTTACGAGCAGTACTTC.

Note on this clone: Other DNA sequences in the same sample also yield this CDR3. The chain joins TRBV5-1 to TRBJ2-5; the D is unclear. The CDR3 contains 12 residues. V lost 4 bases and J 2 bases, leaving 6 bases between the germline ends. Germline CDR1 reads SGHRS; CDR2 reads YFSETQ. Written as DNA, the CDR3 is TGCGCCAGCAGCCTCGGTCAAGAGACCCAGTACTTC. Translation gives CASSLGQETQYF.

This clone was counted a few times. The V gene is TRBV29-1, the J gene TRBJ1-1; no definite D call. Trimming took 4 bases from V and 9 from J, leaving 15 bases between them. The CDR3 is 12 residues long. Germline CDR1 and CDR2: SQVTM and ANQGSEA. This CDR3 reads CSVGVSGSKAFF. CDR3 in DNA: TGCAGCGTTGGAGTCTCGGGATCCAAAGCTTTCTTT.

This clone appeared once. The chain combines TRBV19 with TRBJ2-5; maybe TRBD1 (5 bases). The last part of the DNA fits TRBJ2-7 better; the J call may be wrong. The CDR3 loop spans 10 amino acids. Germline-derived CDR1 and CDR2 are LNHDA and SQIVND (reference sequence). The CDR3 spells CAAGTYEQYF. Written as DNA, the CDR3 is TGTGCTGCAGGGACCTACGAGCAGTACTTC.

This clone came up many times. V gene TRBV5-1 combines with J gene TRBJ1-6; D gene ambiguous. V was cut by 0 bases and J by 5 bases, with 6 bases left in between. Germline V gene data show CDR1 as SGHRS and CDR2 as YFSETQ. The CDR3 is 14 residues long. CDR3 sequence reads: CASSLGIHNSPLHF. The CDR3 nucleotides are TGCGCCAGCAGCTTGGGGATCCATAATTCACCCCTCCACTTT.

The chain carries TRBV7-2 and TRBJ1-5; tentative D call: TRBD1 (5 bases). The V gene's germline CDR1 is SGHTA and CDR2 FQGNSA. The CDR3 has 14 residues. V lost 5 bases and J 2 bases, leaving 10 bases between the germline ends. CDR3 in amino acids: CASSGAGGNQPQHF. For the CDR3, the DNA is TGTGCCAGCAGCGGGGCCGGGGGCAATCAGCCCCAGCATTTT.

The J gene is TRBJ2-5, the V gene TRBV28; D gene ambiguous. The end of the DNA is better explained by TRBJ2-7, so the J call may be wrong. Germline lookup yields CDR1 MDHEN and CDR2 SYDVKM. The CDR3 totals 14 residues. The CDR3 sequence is CASSRTSLPYEQYF. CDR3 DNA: TGTGCCAGCAGCCGGACGAGTTTGCCCTACGAGCAGTACTTC.

The CDR3 DNA is TGTGCCAGCAGCTTAGCGCAGTCGGGTCGGGGTAGCTACACCTTC. It is translated as CASSLAQSGRGSYTF. The chain couples TRBV7-2 to TRBJ1-2, with D unclear. Germline V gene sequence: CDR1 SGHTA, CDR2 FQGNSA. Between the trimmed V and J ends, which lost 0 bases and 9 bases, there was a span of 17 bases. The CDR3 runs 15 residues.

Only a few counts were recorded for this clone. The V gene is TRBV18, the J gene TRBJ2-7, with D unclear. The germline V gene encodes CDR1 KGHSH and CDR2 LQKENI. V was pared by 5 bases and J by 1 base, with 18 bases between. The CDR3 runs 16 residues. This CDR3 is CASSSTRNKVSYEQYF. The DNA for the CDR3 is TGTGCCAGCTCATCGACGCGGAATAAAGTATCCTACGAGCAGTACTTC.

The CDR3 nucleotides are TGTGCCAGCAGGTCTAGCGGGAGGGCCGCCGAGCAGTACTTC. It specifies CASRSSGRAAEQYF. V and J are TRBV27 and TRBJ2-7; 12 bases match TRBD2. Losses at the gene ends were 6 bases for V and 6 bases for J; bases not matched to a gene: 6. The V gene's germline CDR1 is MNHEY and CDR2 SMNVEV (reference sequence). The CDR3 loop spans 14 amino acids.

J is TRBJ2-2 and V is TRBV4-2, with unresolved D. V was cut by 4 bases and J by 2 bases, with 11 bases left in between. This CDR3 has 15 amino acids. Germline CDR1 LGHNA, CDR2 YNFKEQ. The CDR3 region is CASSRPTSNTGELFF. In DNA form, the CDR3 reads TGTGCCAGCAGCCGCCCTACATCAAACACCGGGGAGCTGTTTTTT.

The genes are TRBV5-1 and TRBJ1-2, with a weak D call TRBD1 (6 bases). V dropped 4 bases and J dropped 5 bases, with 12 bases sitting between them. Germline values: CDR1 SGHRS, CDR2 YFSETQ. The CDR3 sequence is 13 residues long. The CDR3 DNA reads TGCGCCAGCAGCCCGAGACAGGCATATGGCTACACCTTC. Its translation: CASSPRQAYGYTF.

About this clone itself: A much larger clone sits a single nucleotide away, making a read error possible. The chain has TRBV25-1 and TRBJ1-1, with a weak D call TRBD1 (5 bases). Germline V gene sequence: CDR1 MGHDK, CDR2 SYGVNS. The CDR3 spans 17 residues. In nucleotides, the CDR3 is TGTACCAGCAGTGAATATGCGACTGGGCAGGGGAACACTGAAGCTTTCTTT. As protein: CTSSEYATGQGNTEAFF.